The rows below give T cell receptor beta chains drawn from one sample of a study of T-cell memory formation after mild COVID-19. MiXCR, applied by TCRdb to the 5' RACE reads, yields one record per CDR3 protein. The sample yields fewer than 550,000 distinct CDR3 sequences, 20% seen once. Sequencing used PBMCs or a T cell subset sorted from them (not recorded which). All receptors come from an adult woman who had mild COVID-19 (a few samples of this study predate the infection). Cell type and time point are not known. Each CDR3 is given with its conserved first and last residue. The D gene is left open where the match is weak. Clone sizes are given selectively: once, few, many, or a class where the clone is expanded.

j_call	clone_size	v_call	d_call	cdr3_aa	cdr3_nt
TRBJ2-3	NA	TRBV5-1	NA	CASSGVAAMGTDTQYF	TGCGCCAGCAGCGGGGTGGCAGCGATGGGCACAGATACGCAGTATTTT
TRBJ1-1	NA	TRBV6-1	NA	CASRAGTGVTEAFF	TGTGCCAGCAGAGCCGGGACCGGGGTCACTGAAGCTTTCTTT
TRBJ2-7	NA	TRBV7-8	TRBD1	CASSLDPRDRGRNEQYF	TGTGCCAGCAGCTTAGATCCCCGGGACAGGGGGCGAAACGAGCAGTACTTC
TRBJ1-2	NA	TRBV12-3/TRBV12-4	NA	CASSSPPNYGYTF	TGTGCCAGCAGCTCCCCACCTAACTATGGCTACACCTTC
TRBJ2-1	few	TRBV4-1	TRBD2	CASSSRAWGKGRDEQFF	TGCGCCAGCAGCTCAAGGGCGTGGGGGAAGGGGAGGGATGAGCAGTTCTTC
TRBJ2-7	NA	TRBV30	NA	CAWSRLRTSNSYEQYF	TGTGCCTGGAGTAGGTTAAGGACATCGAATTCCTACGAGCAGTACTTC
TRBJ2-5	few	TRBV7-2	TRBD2	CASSLVALPSLAEGLQETQYF	TGTGCCAGCAGCTTAGTGGCCCTCCCCAGCCTAGCGGAGGGACTCCAAGAGACCCAGTACTTC
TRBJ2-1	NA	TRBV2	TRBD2	CASSEAVGLGNYNEQFF	TGTGCCAGCAGTGAAGCTGTGGGACTAGGAAATTACAATGAGCAGTTCTTC
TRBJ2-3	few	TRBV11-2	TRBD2	CASSFRAGEGTDTQYF	TGTGCCAGCAGCTTCCGGGCGGGAGAGGGCACAGATACGCAGTATTTT
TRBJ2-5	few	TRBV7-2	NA	CASSWDGTQYF	TGTGCCAGCAGCTGGGACGGGACCCAGTACTTC
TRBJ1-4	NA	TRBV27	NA	CASSLAREEKLFF	TGTGCCAGCAGTTTGGCACGGGAGGAAAAACTGTTTTTT
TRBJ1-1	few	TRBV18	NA	CASSPGRNRRAEAFF	TGTGCCAGCTCACCGGGACGTAACCGACGGGCTGAAGCTTTCTTT
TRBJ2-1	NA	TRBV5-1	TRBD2	CASSPGLAGLGDNEQFF	TGCGCCAGCAGCCCCGGACTAGCGGGATTGGGGGACAATGAGCAGTTCTTC
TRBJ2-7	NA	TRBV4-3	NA	CASSQDRQGSEQYF	TGCGCCAGCAGCCAAGATAGGCAGGGCAGCGAGCAGTACTTC
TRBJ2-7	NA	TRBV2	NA	CASSPGRSLVYEQYF	TGTGCCAGCAGTCCGGGCCGAAGCCTGGTCTACGAGCAGTACTTC
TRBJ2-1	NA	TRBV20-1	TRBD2	CSARDSLAGEQFF	TGCAGTGCTAGAGATTCCCTAGCGGGTGAGCAGTTCTTC